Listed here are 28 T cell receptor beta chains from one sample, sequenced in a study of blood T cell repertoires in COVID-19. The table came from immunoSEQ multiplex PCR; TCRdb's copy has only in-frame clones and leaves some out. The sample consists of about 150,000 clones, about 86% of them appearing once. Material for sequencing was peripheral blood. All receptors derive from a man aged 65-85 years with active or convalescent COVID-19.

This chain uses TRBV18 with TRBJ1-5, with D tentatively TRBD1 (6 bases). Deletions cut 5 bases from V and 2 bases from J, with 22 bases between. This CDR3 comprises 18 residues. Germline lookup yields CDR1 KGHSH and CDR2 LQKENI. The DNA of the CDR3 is TGTGCCAGCTCATCCCGGGACATCTATTCGTTCGGCAATCAGCCCCAGCATTTT. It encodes CASSSRDIYSFGNQPQHF.

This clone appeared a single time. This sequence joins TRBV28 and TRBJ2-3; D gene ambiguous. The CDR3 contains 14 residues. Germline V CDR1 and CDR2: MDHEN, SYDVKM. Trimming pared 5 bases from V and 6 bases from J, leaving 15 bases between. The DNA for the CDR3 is TGTGCCAGCAGTCTCCCCCTGTATCAGGATACGCAGTATTTT. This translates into CASSLPLYQDTQYF.

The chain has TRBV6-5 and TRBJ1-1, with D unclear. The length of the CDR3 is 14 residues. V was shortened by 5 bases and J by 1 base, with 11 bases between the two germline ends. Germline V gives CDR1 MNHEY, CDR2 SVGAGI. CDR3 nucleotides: TGTGCCAGCAGTCCCCATCGCGGGAACACTGAAGCTTTCTTT. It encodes CASSPHRGNTEAFF.

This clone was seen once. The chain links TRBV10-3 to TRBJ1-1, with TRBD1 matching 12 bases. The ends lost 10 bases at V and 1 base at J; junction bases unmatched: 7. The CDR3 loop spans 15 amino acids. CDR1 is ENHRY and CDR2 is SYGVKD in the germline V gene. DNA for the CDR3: TGTGCCAGCGGGGCGGGACAGGGGGCGAACACTGAAGCTTTCTTT. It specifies CASGAGQGANTEAFF.

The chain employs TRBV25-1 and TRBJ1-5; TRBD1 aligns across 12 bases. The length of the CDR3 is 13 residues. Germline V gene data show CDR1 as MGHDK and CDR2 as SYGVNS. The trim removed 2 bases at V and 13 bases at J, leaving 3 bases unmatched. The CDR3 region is CASSERDRGQQHF. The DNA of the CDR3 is TGTGCCAGCAGTGAAAGGGACAGGGGGCAGCAGCATTTT.

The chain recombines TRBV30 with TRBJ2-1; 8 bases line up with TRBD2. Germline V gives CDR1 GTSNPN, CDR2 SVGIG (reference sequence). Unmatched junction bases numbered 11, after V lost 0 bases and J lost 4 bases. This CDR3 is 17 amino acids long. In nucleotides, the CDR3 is TGTGCCTGGAGTGTACGGGCCCCTAGCGGGTTGTACAATGAGCAGTTCTTC. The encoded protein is CAWSVRAPSGLYNEQFF. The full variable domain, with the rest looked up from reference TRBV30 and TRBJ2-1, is SQTIHQWPATLVQPVGSPLSLECTVEGTSNPNLYWYRQAAGRGLQLLFYSVGIGQISSEVPQNLSASRPQDRQFILSSKKLLLSDSGFYLCAWSVRAPSGLYNEQFFGPGTRLTVL.

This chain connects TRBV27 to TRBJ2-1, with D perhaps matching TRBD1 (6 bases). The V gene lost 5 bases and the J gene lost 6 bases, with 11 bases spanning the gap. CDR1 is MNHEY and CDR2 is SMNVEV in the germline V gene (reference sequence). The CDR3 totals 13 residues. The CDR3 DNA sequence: TGTGCCAGCAGTCCGCGGACAGCCAATGAGCAGTTCTTC. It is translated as CASSPRTANEQFF.

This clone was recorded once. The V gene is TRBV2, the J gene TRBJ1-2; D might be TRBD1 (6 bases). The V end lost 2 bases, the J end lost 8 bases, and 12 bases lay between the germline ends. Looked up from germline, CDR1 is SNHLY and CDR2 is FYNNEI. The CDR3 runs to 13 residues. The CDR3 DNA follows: TGTGCCAGCAGTGAAACAGGGAATGGGGGCTACACCTTC. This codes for CASSETGNGGYTF.

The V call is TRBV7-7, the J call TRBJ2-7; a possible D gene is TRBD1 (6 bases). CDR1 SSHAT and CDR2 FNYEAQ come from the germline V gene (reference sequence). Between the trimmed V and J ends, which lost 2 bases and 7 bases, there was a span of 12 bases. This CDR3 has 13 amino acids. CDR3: CASSLNGGKEQYF. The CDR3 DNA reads TGTGCCAGCAGCTTAAATGGGGGCAAAGAGCAGTACTTC.

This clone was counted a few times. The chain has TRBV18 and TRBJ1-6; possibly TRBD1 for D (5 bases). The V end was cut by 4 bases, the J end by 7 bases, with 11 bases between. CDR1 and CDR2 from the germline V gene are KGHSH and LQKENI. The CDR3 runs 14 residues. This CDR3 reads CASSRDWENSPLHF. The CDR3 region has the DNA TGTGCCAGCTCACGGGACTGGGAAAATTCACCCCTCCACTTT. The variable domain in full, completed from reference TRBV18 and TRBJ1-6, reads NAGVMQNPRHLVRRRGQEARLRCSPMKGHSHVYWYRQLPEEGLKFMVYLQKENIIDESGMPKERFSAEFPKEGPSILRIQQVVRGDSAAYFCASSRDWENSPLHFGNGTRLTVT.

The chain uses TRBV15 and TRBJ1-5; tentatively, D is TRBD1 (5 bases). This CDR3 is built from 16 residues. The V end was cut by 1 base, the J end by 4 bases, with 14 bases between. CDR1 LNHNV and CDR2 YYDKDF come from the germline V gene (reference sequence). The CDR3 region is CATSRGVTGGNQPQHF. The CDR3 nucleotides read TGTGCCACCAGCAGAGGAGTCACAGGTGGGAATCAGCCCCAGCATTTT.

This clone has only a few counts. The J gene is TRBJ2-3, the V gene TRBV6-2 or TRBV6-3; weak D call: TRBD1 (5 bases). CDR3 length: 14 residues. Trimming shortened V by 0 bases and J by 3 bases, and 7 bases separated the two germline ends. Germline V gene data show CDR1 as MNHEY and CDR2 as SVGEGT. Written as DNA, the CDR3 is TGTGCCAGCAGTTACTCGGGGCAGACAGATACGCAGTATTTT. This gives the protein CASSYSGQTDTQYF.

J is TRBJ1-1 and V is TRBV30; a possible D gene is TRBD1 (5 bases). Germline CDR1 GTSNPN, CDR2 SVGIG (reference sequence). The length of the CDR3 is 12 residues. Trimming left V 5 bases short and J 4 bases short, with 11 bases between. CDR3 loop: CAWEGPGTEAFF. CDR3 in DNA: TGTGCCTGGGAGGGGCCCGGCACTGAAGCTTTCTTT.

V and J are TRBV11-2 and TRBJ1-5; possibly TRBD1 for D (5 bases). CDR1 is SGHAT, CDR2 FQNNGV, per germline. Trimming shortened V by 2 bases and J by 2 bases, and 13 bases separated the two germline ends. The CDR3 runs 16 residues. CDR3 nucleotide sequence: TGTGCCAGCAGCTTATACGGGGGGACGGGCAATCAGCCCCAGCATTTT. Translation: CASSLYGGTGNQPQHF.

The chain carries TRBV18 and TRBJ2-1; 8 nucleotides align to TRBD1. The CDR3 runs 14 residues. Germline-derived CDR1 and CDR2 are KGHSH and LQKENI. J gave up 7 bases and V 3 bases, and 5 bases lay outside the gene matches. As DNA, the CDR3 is TGTGCCAGCTCACCGGGGACAGGTTGGAATGAGCAGTTCTTC. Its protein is CASSPGTGWNEQFF.

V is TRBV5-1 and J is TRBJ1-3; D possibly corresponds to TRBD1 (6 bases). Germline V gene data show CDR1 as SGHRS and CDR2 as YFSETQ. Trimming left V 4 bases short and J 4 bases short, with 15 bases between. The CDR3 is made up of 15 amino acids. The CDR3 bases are TGCGCCAGCAGCCTGTCAGGGGTGTCCGGAAACACCATATATTTT. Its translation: CASSLSGVSGNTIYF. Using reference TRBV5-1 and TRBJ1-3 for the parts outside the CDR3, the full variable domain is KAGVTQTPRYLIKTRGQQVTLSCSPISGHRSVSWYQQTPGQGLQFLFEYFSETQRNKGNFPGRFSGRQFSNSRSEMNVSTLELGDSALYLCASSLSGVSGNTIYFGEGSWLTVV.

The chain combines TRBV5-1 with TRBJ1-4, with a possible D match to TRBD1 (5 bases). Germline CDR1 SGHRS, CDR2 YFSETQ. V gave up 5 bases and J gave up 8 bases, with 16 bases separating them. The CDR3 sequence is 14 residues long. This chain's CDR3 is CASSEGDLSEKLFF. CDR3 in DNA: TGCGCCAGCAGTGAAGGGGATCTTTCCGAAAAACTGTTTTTT.

The chain's CDR3 is CASSSGQVRETQYF. For the CDR3, the DNA is TGTGCCAGCAGTTCCGGACAGGTCCGAGAGACCCAGTACTTC. V and J are TRBV27 and TRBJ2-5, with TRBD1 identical over 7 bases. CDR1 and CDR2 from the germline V gene are MNHEY and SMNVEV (reference sequence). V shed 4 bases and J 4 bases; nucleotides not matched to a gene: 6. The CDR3 contains 14 residues.

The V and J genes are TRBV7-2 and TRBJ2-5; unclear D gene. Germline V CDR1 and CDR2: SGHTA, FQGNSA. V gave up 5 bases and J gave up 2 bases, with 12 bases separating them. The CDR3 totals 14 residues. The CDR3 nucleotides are TGTGCCAGCAGCGCAAGAGGCAGTCAAGAGACCCAGTACTTC. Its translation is CASSARGSQETQYF.

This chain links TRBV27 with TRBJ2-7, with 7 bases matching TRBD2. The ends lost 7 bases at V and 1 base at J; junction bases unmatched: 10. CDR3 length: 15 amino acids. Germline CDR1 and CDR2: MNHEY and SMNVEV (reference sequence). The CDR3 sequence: CASILRWGGSYEQYF. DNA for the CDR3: TGTGCCAGCATCCTTAGGTGGGGGGGATCCTACGAGCAGTACTTC.

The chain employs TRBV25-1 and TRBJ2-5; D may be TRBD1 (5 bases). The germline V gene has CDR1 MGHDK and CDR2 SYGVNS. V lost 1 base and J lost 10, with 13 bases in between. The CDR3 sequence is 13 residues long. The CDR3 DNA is TGTGCCAGCAGTGAATGGGTTATACAGGACCAGTACTTC. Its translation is CASSEWVIQDQYF.

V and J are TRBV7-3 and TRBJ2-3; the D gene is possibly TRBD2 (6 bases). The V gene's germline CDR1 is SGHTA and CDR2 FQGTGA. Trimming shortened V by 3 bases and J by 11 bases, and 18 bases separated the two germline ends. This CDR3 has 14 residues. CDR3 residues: CASSFQRAPGGQYF. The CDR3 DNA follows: TGTGCCAGCAGCTTTCAGCGGGCGCCTGGGGGGCAGTATTTT. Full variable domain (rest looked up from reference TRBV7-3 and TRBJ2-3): GAGVSQTPSNKVTEKGKYVELRCDPISGHTALYWYRQSLGQGPEFLIYFQGTGAADDSGLPNDRFFAVRPEGSVSTLKIQRTERGDSAVYLCASSFQRAPGGQYFGPGTRLTVL.

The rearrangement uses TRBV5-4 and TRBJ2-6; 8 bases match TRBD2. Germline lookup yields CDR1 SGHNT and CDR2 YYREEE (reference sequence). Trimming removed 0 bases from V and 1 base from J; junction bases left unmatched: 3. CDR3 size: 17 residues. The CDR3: CASSLDGGASGANVLTF. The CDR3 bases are TGTGCCAGCAGCTTGGACGGGGGGGCTTCTGGGGCCAACGTCCTGACTTTC.

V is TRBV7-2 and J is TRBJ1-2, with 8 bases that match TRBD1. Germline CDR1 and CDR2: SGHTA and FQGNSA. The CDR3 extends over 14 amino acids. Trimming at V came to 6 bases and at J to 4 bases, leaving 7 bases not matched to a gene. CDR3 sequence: CASRYDTGGYGYTF. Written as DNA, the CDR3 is TGTGCCAGCAGATATGATACAGGGGGCTATGGCTACACCTTC. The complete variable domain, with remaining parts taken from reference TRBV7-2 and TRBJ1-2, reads GAGVSQSPSNKVTEKGKDVELRCDPISGHTALYWYRQSLGQGLEFLIYFQGNSAPDKSGLPSDRFSAERTGGSVSTLTIQRTQQEDSAVYLCASRYDTGGYGYTFGSGTRLTVV.

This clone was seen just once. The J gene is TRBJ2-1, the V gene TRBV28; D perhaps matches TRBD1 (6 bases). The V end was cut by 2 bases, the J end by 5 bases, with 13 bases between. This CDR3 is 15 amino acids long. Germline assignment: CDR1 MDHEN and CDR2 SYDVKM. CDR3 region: CASSLMGAGHNEQFF. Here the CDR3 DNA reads TGTGCCAGCAGTTTAATGGGGGCGGGCCACAATGAGCAGTTCTTC.

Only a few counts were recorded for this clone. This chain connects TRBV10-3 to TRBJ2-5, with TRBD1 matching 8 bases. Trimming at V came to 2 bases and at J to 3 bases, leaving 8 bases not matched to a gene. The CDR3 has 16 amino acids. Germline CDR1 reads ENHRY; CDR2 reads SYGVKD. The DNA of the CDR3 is TGTGCCATCAGTGAGCCCAACAGGGGGTCGGAAGAGACCCAGTACTTC. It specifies CAISEPNRGSEETQYF.

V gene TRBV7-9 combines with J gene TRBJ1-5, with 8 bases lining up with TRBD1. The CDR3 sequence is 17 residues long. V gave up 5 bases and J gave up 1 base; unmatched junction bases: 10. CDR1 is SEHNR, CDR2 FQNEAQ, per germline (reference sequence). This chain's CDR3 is CASSHLQGESSNQPQHF. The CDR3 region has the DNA TGTGCCAGCAGCCACCTACAGGGGGAATCGAGCAATCAGCCCCAGCATTTT.

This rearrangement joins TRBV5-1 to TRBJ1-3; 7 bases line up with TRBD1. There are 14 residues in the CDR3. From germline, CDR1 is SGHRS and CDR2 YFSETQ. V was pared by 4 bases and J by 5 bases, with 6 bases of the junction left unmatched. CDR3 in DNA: TGCGCCAGCAGCGCAGGACAGGACCGAAACACCATATATTTT. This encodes CASSAGQDRNTIYF.